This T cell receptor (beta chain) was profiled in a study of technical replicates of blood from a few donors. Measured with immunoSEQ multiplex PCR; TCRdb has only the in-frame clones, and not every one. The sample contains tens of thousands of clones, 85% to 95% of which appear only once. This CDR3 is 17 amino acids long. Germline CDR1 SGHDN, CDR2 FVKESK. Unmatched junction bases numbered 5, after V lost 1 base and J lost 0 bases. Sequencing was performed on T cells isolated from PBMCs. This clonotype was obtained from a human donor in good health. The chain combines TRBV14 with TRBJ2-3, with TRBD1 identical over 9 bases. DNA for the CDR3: TGTGCCAGCAGCCAAGCCTACAGGGGGCTAAGCACAGATACGCAGTATTTT. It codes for CASSQAYRGLSTDTQYF. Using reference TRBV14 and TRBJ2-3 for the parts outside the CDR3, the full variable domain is EAGVTQFPSHSVIEKGQTVTLRCDPISGHDNLYWYRRVMGKEIKFLLHFVKESKQDESGMPNNRFLAERTGGTYSTLKVQPAELEDSGVYFCASSQAYRGLSTDTQYFGPGTRLTVL.